This T cell receptor beta chain was identified in a study of cytotoxic CD8 clonotypes in ibrutinib-treated CLL. Study findings and constraints: Before falling back toward baseline at progression, clonality had risen at the time of ibrutinib response.

TCRdb keeps only in-frame clones here, not all; method: immunoSEQ multiplex PCR. The data contain tens of thousands of clones, over 65% of them seen just once; the ten biggest clones take up about a fifth. Trimming shortened V by 5 bases and J by 1 base, and 5 bases separated the two germline ends. The germline V gene encodes CDR1 SQVTM and CDR2 ANQGSEA. This CDR3 comprises 11 residues. This clone was recorded a few times. Its antigen is unknown. The V and J genes are TRBV29-1 and TRBJ1-1; D remains unclear. Sequenced material: PBMCs, taken after 24 months of ibrutinib treatment. The receptor comes from a human donor with chronic lymphocytic leukemia. The CDR3 nucleotides are TGCAGCGTTTCGGGGAACACTGAAGCTTTCTTT. Translating gives CSVSGNTEAFF.